This TCR beta chain was found in a study of blood T cell repertoires in COVID-19. About the study: The cDNA or gDNA used as material had been derived from T cells, B-cell-depleted T cells, or PBMCs.

Germline trimming cut 2 bases from V and 0 bases from J; bases unmatched to any gene: 8. This CDR3 region has 20 residues. The germline V gene has CDR1 KGHDR and CDR2 SFDVKD. Authors' analysis steps: Researchers report that nucleated cell counts were estimated from reference gene primer amplification. Produced via immunoSEQ multiplex PCR; TCRdb's table is partial and in-frame only. V and J calls and clone size come straight from that table; D and trimming were deduced from the DNA. The repertoire holds about 210,000 clones, around 85% seen once, with just over 0.7% in the top ten. The chain links TRBV24-1 to TRBJ2-1; 14 positions match TRBD2. Input material: peripheral blood. This receptor was obtained from a man in his forties with acute or convalescent COVID-19. CDR3 DNA sequence: TGTGCCACCAGTGATTACCCGACTAGCGGGAGGGTTAGCTCCTACAATGAGCAGTTCTTC. It encodes CATSDYPTSGRVSSYNEQFF.